This T cell receptor (beta chain) was recovered during a study of blood T cells in healthy people across ages. Findings and caveats of the study: Not knowing donor CMV status may have confounded expanded clonotype changes.

About this clonotype: Antigen: not known.

Using a J-beta primer mix together with a sample-barcoded 5' primer, a second PCR was run for roughly 6 to 12 cycles. One entry per CDR3 protein results from TCRdb running MiXCR on the 5' RACE reads. The table lists about 1 million distinct CDR3 sequences, more than 35% of them singletons, with approximately 20% in the top ten. Sequenced material: blood. This clonotype originated in an older woman in good health.

The CDR3 loop is CSASGQRNEKLFF. Written as DNA, the CDR3 is TGCAGTGCTAGCGGACAACGTAATGAAAAACTGTTTTTT. V gene TRBV20-1 combines with J gene TRBJ1-4; perhaps TRBD1 as D (5 bases). The CDR3 is made up of 13 amino acids. V was cut by 3 bases and J by 4 bases, with 9 bases left in between. The germline gives CDR1 DFQATT, CDR2 SNEGSKA (reference sequence).